This TCR beta chain stems from a study of CD8+CD57+ T cells in acquired aplastic anemia. Study-level information: Yields of DNA that came from sorted CD4+ and CD8+ cells averaged around 3 ug. The study's findings and limits: Between patients and controls, CD8+ Simpson's diversity did not vary significantly. Roughly 27 shared CD8+ CDR3s appeared highly expressed within patients' immunodominant clones.

This clonotype has a count of ten or more. The antigen remains unidentified. For CDR3 and TCR beta VDJ profiling, genomic DNA was the template used. Using its own MiXCR run on the reads, TCRdb lists one record per CDR3 protein. Of 300,000 or so distinct CDR3 sequences listed, 45% to 65% are singletons. This TCR was recovered from a human donor with severe aplastic anemia or a healthy control (not recorded which). Sequencing was done on a sample of sorted CD4+, CD8+, or CD8+CD57+ T cells (not recorded which) from PBMCs.

The CDR3 spells CASSQGHYEQYF. CDR3 bases: TGTGCCAGCAGCCAAGGACACTACGAGCAGTACTTC. The rearrangement joins TRBV14 to TRBJ2-7, with D uncertain. Germline V CDR1 and CDR2: SGHDN, FVKESK. The CDR3 is made up of 12 amino acids. Trimming stripped 1 base from V and 3 bases from J, with 4 bases between.